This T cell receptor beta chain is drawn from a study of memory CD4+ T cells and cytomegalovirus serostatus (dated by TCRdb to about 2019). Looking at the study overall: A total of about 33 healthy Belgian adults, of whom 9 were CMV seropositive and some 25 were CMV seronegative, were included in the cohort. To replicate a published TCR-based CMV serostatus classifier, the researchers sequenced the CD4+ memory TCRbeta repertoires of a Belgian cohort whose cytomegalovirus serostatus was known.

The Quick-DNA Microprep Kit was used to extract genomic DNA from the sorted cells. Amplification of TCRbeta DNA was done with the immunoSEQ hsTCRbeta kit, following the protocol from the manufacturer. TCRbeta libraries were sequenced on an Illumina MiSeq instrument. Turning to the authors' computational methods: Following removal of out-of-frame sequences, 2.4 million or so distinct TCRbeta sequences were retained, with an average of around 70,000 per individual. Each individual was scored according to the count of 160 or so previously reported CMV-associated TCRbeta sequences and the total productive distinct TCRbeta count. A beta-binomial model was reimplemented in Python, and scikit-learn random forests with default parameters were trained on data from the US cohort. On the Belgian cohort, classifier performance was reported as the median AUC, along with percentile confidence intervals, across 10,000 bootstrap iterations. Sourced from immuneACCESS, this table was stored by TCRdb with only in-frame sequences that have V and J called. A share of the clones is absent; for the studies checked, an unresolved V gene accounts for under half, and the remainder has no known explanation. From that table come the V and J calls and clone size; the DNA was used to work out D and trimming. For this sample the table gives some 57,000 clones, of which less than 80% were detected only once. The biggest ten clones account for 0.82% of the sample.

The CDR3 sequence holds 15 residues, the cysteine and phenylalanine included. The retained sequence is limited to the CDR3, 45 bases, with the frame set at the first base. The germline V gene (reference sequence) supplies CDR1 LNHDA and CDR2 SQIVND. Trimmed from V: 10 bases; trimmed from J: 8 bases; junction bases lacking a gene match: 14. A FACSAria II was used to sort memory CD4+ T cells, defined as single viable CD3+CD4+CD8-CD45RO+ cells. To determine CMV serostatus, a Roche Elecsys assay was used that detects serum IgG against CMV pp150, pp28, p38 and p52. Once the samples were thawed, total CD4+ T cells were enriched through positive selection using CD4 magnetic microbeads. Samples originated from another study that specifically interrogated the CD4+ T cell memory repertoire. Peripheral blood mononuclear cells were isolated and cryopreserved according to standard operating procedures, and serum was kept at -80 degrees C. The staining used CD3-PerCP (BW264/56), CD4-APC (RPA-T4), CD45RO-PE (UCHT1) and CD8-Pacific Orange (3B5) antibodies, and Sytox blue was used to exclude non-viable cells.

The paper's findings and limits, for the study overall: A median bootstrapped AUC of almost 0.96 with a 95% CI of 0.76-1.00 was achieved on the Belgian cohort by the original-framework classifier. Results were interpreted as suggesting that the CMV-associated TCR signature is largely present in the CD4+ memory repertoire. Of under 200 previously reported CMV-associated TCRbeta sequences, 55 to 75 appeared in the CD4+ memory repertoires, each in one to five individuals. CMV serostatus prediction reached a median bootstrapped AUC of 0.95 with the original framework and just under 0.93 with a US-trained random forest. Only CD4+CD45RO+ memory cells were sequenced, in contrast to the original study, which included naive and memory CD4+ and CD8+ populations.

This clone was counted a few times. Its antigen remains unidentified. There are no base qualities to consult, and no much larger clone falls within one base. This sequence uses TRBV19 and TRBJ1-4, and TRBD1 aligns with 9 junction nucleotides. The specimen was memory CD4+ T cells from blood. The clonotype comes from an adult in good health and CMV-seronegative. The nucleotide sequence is TGTGCCACGTCCCCCTACAGGGGGCAGGGGGAAAAACTGTTTTTT. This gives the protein CATSPYRGQGEKLFF.